The clone carrying this T cell receptor (beta chain) was seen repeatedly, ten times or more. The protocol was immunoSEQ multiplex PCR, while the TCRdb copy is restricted to in-frame clones and leaves out a portion. The sample has about 180,000 clones; 80% are singletons. Germline CDR1 and CDR2: LNHNV and YYDKDF (reference sequence). V shed 5 bases and J 8 bases; nucleotides not matched to a gene: 8. The CDR3 sequence is 13 residues long. The sample originates from a study of blood T cell repertoires in COVID-19. This chain links TRBV15 with TRBJ1-2; 7 bases agree with TRBD1. Sequenced: PBMCs or T cells enriched from blood (not recorded which). The TCR was taken from a man between 60 and 75 years old who had been exposed to COVID-19. CDR3 nucleotides: TGTGCCACCAGCTCCCGGACAGGATCGGGCTACACCTTC. This codes for CATSSRTGSGYTF.